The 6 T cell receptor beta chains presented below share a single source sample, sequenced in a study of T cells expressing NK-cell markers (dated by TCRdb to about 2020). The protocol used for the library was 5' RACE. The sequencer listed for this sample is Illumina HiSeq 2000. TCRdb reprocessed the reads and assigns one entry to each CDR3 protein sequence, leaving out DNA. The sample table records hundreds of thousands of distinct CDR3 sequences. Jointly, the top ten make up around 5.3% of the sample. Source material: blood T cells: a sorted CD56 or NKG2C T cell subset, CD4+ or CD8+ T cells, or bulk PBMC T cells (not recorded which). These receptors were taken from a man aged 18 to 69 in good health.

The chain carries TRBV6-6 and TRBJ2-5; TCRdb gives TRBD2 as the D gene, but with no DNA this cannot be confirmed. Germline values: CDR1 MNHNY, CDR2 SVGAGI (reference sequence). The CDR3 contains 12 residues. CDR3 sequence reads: CASSLQEATQYF.

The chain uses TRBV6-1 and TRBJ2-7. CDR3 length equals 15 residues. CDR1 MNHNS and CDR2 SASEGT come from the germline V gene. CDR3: CASSSRRRESYEQYF.

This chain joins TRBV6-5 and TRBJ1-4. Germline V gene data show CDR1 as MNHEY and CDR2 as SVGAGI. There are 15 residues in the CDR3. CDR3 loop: CASSYSKRSNEKLFF.

The CDR3: CASSLYSPQALTGELFF. The chain couples TRBV27 to TRBJ2-2; the TRBD2 assignment by TCRdb is unverifiable without DNA. The CDR3 contains 17 residues. Germline values: CDR1 MNHEY, CDR2 SMNVEV (reference sequence).

This chain's CDR3 is CASSYYGLAGNQETQYF. The chain is built from TRBV5-1 and TRBJ2-5; lacking DNA, the TRBD2 call made by TCRdb goes unchecked. The CDR3 consists of 17 residues. From germline, CDR1 is SGHRS and CDR2 YFSETQ.

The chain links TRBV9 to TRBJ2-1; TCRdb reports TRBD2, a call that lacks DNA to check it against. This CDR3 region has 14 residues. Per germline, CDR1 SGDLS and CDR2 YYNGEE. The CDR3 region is CASRPGLADNEQFF.